The sequence of this T cell receptor beta chain was determined in a study of blood T cell repertoires in COVID-19. Turning to the study itself: There were acute and convalescent COVID-19 samples, and they came from the United States, Italy and Spain. Nucleic acid was either cDNA or gDNA, and it came from T cells, B-cell-depleted T cells, or PBMCs.

The CDR3 is 14 amino acids. The germline V gene encodes CDR1 MNHEY and CDR2 SMNVEV (reference sequence). V was clipped by 6 bases and J by 4 bases, with 14 bases between them. Original data processing: Estimated nucleated cell counts came from reference gene primer amplification. Only in-frame clones appear in the TCRdb table, and some are missing; sequencing was by immunoSEQ multiplex PCR. The D gene and trimming were derived from the DNA, and the V and J assignments and clone size from that table. The table lists fewer than 500,000 clones, roughly 90% of them singletons. V usage is TRBV27 and J usage is TRBJ2-3; D remains unclear. This clonotype was sampled from a young man with COVID-19, enrolled during active disease. The sample taken for sequencing was peripheral blood. In DNA form, the CDR3 reads TGTGCCAGCAGCCAAACTACTCGGGCAGATACGCAGTATTTT. Amino acid sequence: CASSQTTRADTQYF.